This T cell receptor beta chain was found in a study of cytomegalovirus exposure and HLA in healthy donors. The study's findings and limits: According to a subsequent analysis, TCR clusters identified in the first cohort showed a tendency to co-occur across the 120 validation repertoires. Reportedly, cytomegalovirus status was diagnosed with high sensitivity and specificity.

Comments on this clone: Its antigen is still unknown.

Generated by immunoSEQ multiplex PCR, the TCRdb table keeps only in-frame clones and is missing some. The sample consists of over 120,000 clones, 85% to 90% of them appearing once. CDR1 is MDHEN, CDR2 SYDVKM, per germline. This CDR3 is 17 amino acids long. The V segment lost 5 bases and the J segment 4 bases; nucleotides outside the gene matches: 14. The TCR comes from a woman aged 18-29 years in good health and CMV-seropositive. The sample consisted of PBMCs. The rearrangement joins TRBV28 to TRBJ1-2; 9 positions agree with TRBD1. CDR3 region: CASSAGGVTGGVYGYTF. The CDR3 DNA sequence: TGTGCCAGCAGTGCTGGGGGGGTGACAGGGGGAGTCTATGGCTACACCTTC.